The 26 T cell receptor beta chains given below trace back to one sample, sequenced in a study of siplizumab effects on memory and regulatory T cells. Measured with immunoSEQ multiplex PCR; TCRdb has only the in-frame clones, and not every one. This repertoire shows 110,000 or so clones, about 93% found once; its top ten account for 0.32%. Sequencing input: CD4+ T cells sorted from blood. The receptors originated from a human donor in good health.

The chain uses TRBV7-6 and TRBJ2-5, with D tentatively TRBD2 (5 bases). Trimming cost V 5 bases and J 1 base, with 29 bases left between them. Per the germline V gene, CDR1 is SGHVS and CDR2 is FNYEAQ. The CDR3 loop spans 20 amino acids. The CDR3 nucleotides read TGTGCCAGCAGCAATAGCCTCTCCCGGGGATACTTATCCCCCCAAGAGACCCAGTACTTC. This translates into CASSNSLSRGYLSPQETQYF.

The V gene is TRBV7-2, the J gene TRBJ2-4, with D maybe TRBD1 (6 bases). The V end lost 4 bases, the J end lost 9 bases, and 16 bases lay between the germline ends. From germline, CDR1 is SGHTA and CDR2 FQGNSA. The CDR3 contains 14 residues. This chain's CDR3 is CASSSQGRRSIQYF. CDR3 in DNA: TGTGCCAGCAGCTCTCAGGGGCGGAGGTCCATTCAGTACTTC.

The chain combines TRBV7-2 with TRBJ2-7, with no clear D. The CDR3 has 11 residues. Trimming took 1 base from V and 5 from J, leaving 3 bases between them. Germline loops: CDR1 SGHTA, CDR2 FQGNSA. The DNA for the CDR3 is TGTGCCAGCAGCTTAGACCACGAGCAGTACTTC. Amino acid sequence: CASSLDHEQYF.

The V and J genes are TRBV30 and TRBJ2-1; 11 nucleotides match TRBD2. The CDR3 spans 15 residues. CDR1 and CDR2 from the germline V gene are GTSNPN and SVGIG (reference sequence). J gave up 0 bases and V 8 bases, and 6 bases lay outside the gene matches. CDR3 in amino acids: CAGTSGFGSYNEQFF. In DNA form, the CDR3 reads TGTGCCGGGACTAGCGGATTTGGCTCCTACAATGAGCAGTTCTTC.

The gene calls are TRBV7-2 and TRBJ2-1, with D possibly matching TRBD2 (5 bases). Deletions cut 5 bases from V and 3 bases from J, with 14 bases between. Germline CDR1 SGHTA, CDR2 FQGNSA. This CDR3 comprises 15 residues. CDR3 in amino acids: CASSRRSDSYNEQFF. The CDR3 region has the DNA TGTGCCAGCAGCCGGAGGAGTGATAGCTACAATGAGCAGTTCTTC.

The chain couples TRBV9 to TRBJ1-3; D gene uncertain. CDR1 and CDR2 from the germline V gene are SGDLS and YYNGEE. V was trimmed by 0 bases and J by 2 bases, leaving 6 bases between them. The CDR3 runs to 14 residues. The CDR3 coding sequence is TGTGCCAGCAGCGTAGGCGCAGCTGGAAACACCATATATTTT. This sequence encodes CASSVGAAGNTIYF.

This chain connects TRBV5-1 to TRBJ1-2; no clear D. Germline V gene sequence: CDR1 SGHRS, CDR2 YFSETQ. V lost 5 bases to trimming and J lost 2 bases, with 13 bases between them. The CDR3 is made up of 14 amino acids. Here the CDR3 reads CASRAMRSNYGYTF. DNA for the CDR3: TGCGCCAGCAGGGCAATGAGGTCAAACTATGGCTACACCTTC.

This clone was picked up one time. V is TRBV5-1 and J is TRBJ2-3, with D unresolved. CDR3 length: 13 residues. CDR1 SGHRS and CDR2 YFSETQ come from the germline V gene. V was pared by 4 bases and J by 5 bases, with 11 bases between. CDR3 amino acids: CASSREGIDTQYF. The CDR3 DNA follows: TGCGCCAGCAGCAGGGAAGGTATAGATACGCAGTATTTT.

The chain has TRBV5-1 and TRBJ2-3, with unresolved D. CDR1 SGHRS and CDR2 YFSETQ come from the germline V gene. V dropped 5 bases and J dropped 3 bases, with 10 bases sitting between them. The CDR3 loop spans 13 amino acids. CDR3 amino acids: CASSSDRTDTQYF. CDR3 DNA: TGCGCCAGCAGTTCCGACCGGACAGATACGCAGTATTTT.

The J gene is TRBJ1-4, the V gene TRBV6-6, with 7 positions matching TRBD1. From germline, CDR1 is MNHNY and CDR2 SVGAGI (reference sequence). Germline trimming cut 7 bases from V and 0 bases from J; bases unmatched to any gene: 8. CDR3 length: 16 residues. CDR3 residues: CASNRRQGATNEKLFF. The CDR3 bases are TGTGCCAGCAATCGACGGCAGGGGGCAACTAATGAAAAACTGTTTTTT.

This clone has just a few counts. DNA for the CDR3: TGTGCCAGCTCACCAGGGAGGGTCAATCAGCCCCAGCATTTT. This encodes CASSPGRVNQPQHF. The chain uses TRBV18 and TRBJ1-5; no clear D gene. This CDR3 contains 14 residues. V shed 2 bases and J shed 3 bases, with 8 bases lying between them. Germline CDR1 and CDR2: KGHSH and LQKENI.

This chain connects TRBV5-5 to TRBJ2-2; 7 bases fit TRBD2. The CDR3 spans 15 residues. Losses at the gene ends were 0 bases for V and 6 bases for J; bases not matched to a gene: 5. The germline V gene encodes CDR1 SGHKS and CDR2 YYEKEE (reference sequence). CDR3 sequence: CASSLETSRAGELFF. CDR3 bases: TGTGCCAGCAGCTTGGAGACTAGCCGGGCCGGGGAGCTGTTTTTT.

In DNA, the CDR3 is TGTGCCAGCAGCTTGGACAGGATCGACAATGAGCAGTTCTTC. Encoded protein: CASSLDRIDNEQFF. V gene TRBV5-4 combines with J gene TRBJ2-1; D possibly corresponds to TRBD1 (5 bases). Trimming removed 0 bases from V and 5 bases from J, with 9 bases in between. This CDR3 contains 14 residues. Germline V gene lookup returns CDR1 SGHNT and CDR2 YYREEE (reference sequence).

The chain links TRBV4-3 to TRBJ2-7; 11 bases map to TRBD1. The CDR3 spans 16 residues. V gave up 2 bases and J gave up 2 bases; unmatched junction bases: 5. Germline CDR1 and CDR2: LGHNA and YSLEER. The CDR3 DNA reads as TGCGCCAGCAGCCAATACCCGGGACAGGGGGCCTACGAGCAGTACTTC. Residues: CASSQYPGQGAYEQYF.

The chain combines TRBV5-1 with TRBJ2-6, with TRBD2 matching 7 bases. V gave up 4 bases and J gave up 2 bases; unmatched junction bases: 15. Germline loops: CDR1 SGHRS, CDR2 YFSETQ. This CDR3 comprises 19 residues. CDR3 nucleotide sequence: TGCGCCAGCAGCCGGGGTCCTAGCGGACGCTCTCCTGGGGCCAACGTCCTGACTTTC. This gives the protein CASSRGPSGRSPGANVLTF. Filled out from reference TRBV5-1 and TRBJ2-6, the complete variable domain reads KAGVTQTPRYLIKTRGQQVTLSCSPISGHRSVSWYQQTPGQGLQFLFEYFSETQRNKGNFPGRFSGRQFSNSRSEMNVSTLELGDSALYLCASSRGPSGRSPGANVLTFGAGSRLTVL.

The chain is built from TRBV19 and TRBJ1-2; D is possibly TRBD1 (5 bases). CDR1 and CDR2 (germline): LNHDA, SQIVND (reference sequence). The V and J ends lost 6 bases and 5 bases respectively, with 16 bases between them. There are 14 residues in the CDR3. The DNA of the CDR3 is TGTGCCAGTAGAAAAACCACGACAGAGTATGGCTACACCTTC. Its translation is CASRKTTTEYGYTF.

The gene calls are TRBV14 and TRBJ1-1, with TRBD1 as a possible D gene (6 bases). Germline CDR1 reads SGHDN; CDR2 reads FVKESK. V lost 0 bases, J lost 1 base, and 9 bases lay in between. This CDR3 is 15 amino acids long. The CDR3 DNA follows: TGTGCCAGCAGCCAAGATTGGGGGGCGAACACTGAAGCTTTCTTT. Translation gives CASSQDWGANTEAFF.

The chain is built from TRBV10-2 and TRBJ2-4; 8 bases fit TRBD1. Trimming removed 6 bases from V and 1 base from J; junction bases left unmatched: 5. The CDR3 runs to 15 residues. The germline CDR1 and CDR2 sequences are WSHSY and SAAADI. CDR3 nucleotides: TGCGCCAGCAGCGACAGGGGTATGGCCAAAAACATTCAGTACTTC. Residues: CASSDRGMAKNIQYF.

The chain uses TRBV9 and TRBJ2-7; D unresolved. The V gene lost 0 bases and the J gene lost 9 bases, with 7 bases spanning the gap. Per the germline V gene, CDR1 is SGDLS and CDR2 is YYNGEE. CDR3 size: 11 residues. CDR3 region: CASSVVVRQYF. CDR3 nucleotide sequence: TGTGCCAGCAGCGTAGTTGTGCGGCAGTACTTC.

V usage is TRBV6-5 and J usage is TRBJ2-2; maybe TRBD1 (5 bases). Germline V gene data show CDR1 as MNHEY and CDR2 as SVGAGI. V was clipped by 7 bases and J by 7 bases, with 10 bases between them. The CDR3 consists of 12 residues. The CDR3 coding sequence is TGTGCCAGCAAATCCACAGGCGGGGAGCTGTTTTTT. Its protein product is CASKSTGGELFF.

The chain carries TRBV9 and TRBJ2-1; 10 bases map to TRBD2. CDR3 length equals 14 residues. With V trimmed by 3 bases and J by 4 bases, 1 base remained unmatched. Germline loops: CDR1 SGDLS, CDR2 YYNGEE. The CDR3, as DNA: TGTGCCAGCAGCGGGACTAGCGGATACAATGAGCAGTTCTTC. This encodes CASSGTSGYNEQFF.

The gene calls are TRBV10-2 and TRBJ2-2, with 9 bases lining up with TRBD2. This CDR3 comprises 15 residues. The germline V gene encodes CDR1 WSHSY and CDR2 SAAADI. The trim removed 2 bases at V and 5 bases at J, leaving 3 bases unmatched. In nucleotides, the CDR3 is TGCGCCAGCAGTGAGATCCTAGCGGGGACCGGGGAGCTGTTTTTT. It is translated as CASSEILAGTGELFF.

The chain carries TRBV4-1 and TRBJ1-1; tentative D call: TRBD1 (5 bases). With 4 bases removed from V and 0 bases from J, the gap between germline ends came to 12 bases. CDR1 and CDR2 (germline): MGHRA, YSYEKL. The CDR3 runs 15 residues. The CDR3 coding sequence is TGCGCCAGCAGCCGAACAGGCTCGTTGAACACTGAAGCTTTCTTT. This encodes CASSRTGSLNTEAFF.

The chain couples TRBV9 to TRBJ2-6; no clear D gene. The CDR3 is 18 amino acids. V gave up 3 bases and J gave up 0 bases, with 16 bases separating them. Germline V gene sequence: CDR1 SGDLS, CDR2 YYNGEE. CDR3 sequence (DNA): TGTGCCAGCAGCGCACGGATCGACATTTCCTCTGGGGCCAACGTCCTGACTTTC. This sequence encodes CASSARIDISSGANVLTF.

The chain employs TRBV5-1 and TRBJ2-1; TRBD2 aligns across 7 bases. The V segment lost 0 bases and the J segment 5 bases; nucleotides outside the gene matches: 11. This CDR3 has 17 residues. The germline V gene encodes CDR1 SGHRS and CDR2 YFSETQ. DNA of the CDR3: TGCGCCAGCAGCTTGGCTATCGCGGGAGCGATGGACAATGAGCAGTTCTTC. It specifies CASSLAIAGAMDNEQFF.

The CDR3 reads CASSARDGAYEQYF. CDR3 bases: TGTGCCAGCAGTGCCCGGGACGGAGCCTACGAGCAGTACTTC. The J gene is TRBJ2-7, the V gene TRBV6-1; the D gene could be TRBD1 or TRBD2 (5 bases each). V lost 4 bases, J lost 2 bases, and 12 bases lay in between. This CDR3 region has 14 residues. Per the germline V gene, CDR1 is MNHNS and CDR2 is SASEGT.